This passage covers 21 T cell receptor beta chains from one sample sequenced in a study of Tregs in tolerant kidney transplant recipients. This table comes from immunoSEQ multiplex PCR, and its TCRdb copy is limited to in-frame clones, with some not included. The data contain 50,000 to 80,000 clones, 98% of them seen just once; the ten biggest clones take up 0.34%. The sequences come from Tregs from blood, collected before the transplant. The source of these receptors is a human donor who received a combined kidney and bone marrow transplant.

Many counts were recorded for this clone. The chain has TRBV6-6 and TRBJ2-7; no firm D call. V lost 6 bases, J lost 3 bases, and 9 bases lay in between. This CDR3 comprises 12 residues. Germline V lookup: CDR1 MNHNY, CDR2 SVGAGI (reference sequence). The CDR3 here is CASSHPGYEQYF. The CDR3 DNA reads TGTGCCAGCAGCCACCCGGGCTACGAGCAGTACTTC.

In this sample, this clone turned up a few times. V and J are TRBV5-8 and TRBJ2-1, with 9 bases fitting TRBD1. Losses at the gene ends were 5 bases for V and 3 bases for J; bases not matched to a gene: 6. CDR1 is SGHTS and CDR2 is YDEGEE in the germline V gene. The CDR3 runs 15 residues. The CDR3 sequence is CASRWTGEVYNEQFF. The DNA for the CDR3 is TGTGCCAGCAGATGGACAGGGGAGGTCTACAATGAGCAGTTCTTC.

The chain uses TRBV7-9 and TRBJ2-4, with 7 positions matching TRBD1. J gave up 4 bases and V 5 bases, and 11 bases lay outside the gene matches. The germline gives CDR1 SEHNR, CDR2 FQNEAQ (reference sequence). The CDR3 is 16 residues long. The chain's CDR3 is CASSPRTGLGKNIQYF. The CDR3 DNA sequence: TGTGCCAGCAGCCCGAGGACAGGTTTAGGGAAAAACATTCAGTACTTC.

The chain is built from TRBV9 and TRBJ1-1; 10 bases map to TRBD1. Germline assignment: CDR1 SGDLS and CDR2 YYNGEE. This CDR3 comprises 14 residues. With V trimmed by 3 bases and J by 4 bases, 3 bases remained unmatched. The CDR3 region is CASSGTGGATEAFF. The CDR3 DNA reads as TGTGCCAGCAGCGGGACAGGGGGGGCCACTGAAGCTTTCTTT.

This chain links TRBV9 with TRBJ2-5; possibly TRBD2 for D (5 bases). The ends were cut back, 0 bases at V and 0 bases at J, with 9 bases in the middle. This CDR3 comprises 15 residues. Germline assignment: CDR1 SGDLS and CDR2 YYNGEE. The CDR3 DNA reads TGTGCCAGCAGCGTAGGACTACACAACCAAGAGACCCAGTACTTC. Residues: CASSVGLHNQETQYF.

The chain is built from TRBV2 and TRBJ2-7; D call uncertain. Germline V gene sequence: CDR1 SNHLY, CDR2 FYNNEI. V was pared by 7 bases and J by 1 base, with 14 bases between. CDR3 length: 14 residues. CDR3 region: CASIPGSNSYEQYF. The CDR3 DNA sequence: TGTGCCAGCATCCCCGGGTCTAATTCCTACGAGCAGTACTTC. Full variable domain (rest looked up from reference TRBV2 and TRBJ2-7): EPEVTQTPSHQVTQMGQEVILRCVPISNHLYFYWYRQILGQKVEFLVSFYNNEISEKSEIFDDQFSVERPDGSNFTLKIRSTKLEDSAMYFCASIPGSNSYEQYFGPGTRLTVT.

The chain carries TRBV5-4 and TRBJ2-5; D unclear. The germline V gene encodes CDR1 SGHNT and CDR2 YYREEE (reference sequence). The CDR3 sequence is 14 residues long. Trimming cost V 3 bases and J 2 bases, with 11 bases left between them. The DNA of the CDR3 is TGTGCCAGCAGCTCCACCTTGAGTCAAGAGACCCAGTACTTC. This gives the protein CASSSTLSQETQYF. Full variable domain (remainder filled in from reference TRBV5-4 and TRBJ2-5): ETGVTQSPTHLIKTRGQQVTLRCSSQSGHNTVSWYQQALGQGPQFIFQYYREEENGRGNFPPRFSGLQFPNYSSELNVNALELDDSALYLCASSSTLSQETQYFGPGTRLLVL.

The V and J genes are TRBV30 and TRBJ2-3, with 12 bases lining up with TRBD1. Germline CDR1 and CDR2: GTSNPN and SVGIG (reference sequence). The ends lost 4 bases at V and 8 bases at J; junction bases unmatched: 4. There are 13 residues in the CDR3. In DNA, the CDR3 is TGTGCCTGGAAGGGACAGGGGGCTGGTACGCAGTATTTT. It encodes CAWKGQGAGTQYF.

The chain joins TRBV7-9 to TRBJ1-3, with D possibly TRBD1 on 5 matching bases. The CDR3 extends over 17 amino acids. CDR1 is SEHNR, CDR2 FQNEAQ, per germline (reference sequence). V gave up 6 bases and J gave up 0 bases, with 18 bases separating them. The DNA for the CDR3 is TGTGCCAGCAGACTTGTCCCTGACAGTTCCTCTGGAAACACCATATATTTT. Translating it yields CASRLVPDSSSGNTIYF.

A single count supports this clone. This rearrangement joins TRBV11-2 to TRBJ2-1; 12 bases agree with TRBD1. There are 14 residues in the CDR3. Germline V gene sequence: CDR1 SGHAT, CDR2 FQNNGV. Losses at the gene ends were 7 bases for V and 7 bases for J; bases not matched to a gene: 5. The CDR3 DNA is TGTGCCAGCACCCGGGACAGGGGGCGTAATGAGCAGTTCTTC. Translated: CASTRDRGRNEQFF.

V gene TRBV10-3 combines with J gene TRBJ2-7; 12 nucleotides agree with TRBD1. Per the germline V gene, CDR1 is ENHRY and CDR2 is SYGVKD. The CDR3 totals 15 residues. The V gene end was trimmed by 7 bases and the J gene end by 7 bases; junction bases not matched to a gene: 11. The CDR3 DNA is TGTGCCATCAAGGCCTCGGGACAGGGGGCTGGGGAGCAGTACTTC. Translating it yields CAIKASGQGAGEQYF.

The chain employs TRBV6-5 and TRBJ2-2; 9 bases align to TRBD1. Looked up from germline, CDR1 is MNHEY and CDR2 is SVGAGI. Trimming took 6 bases from V and 7 from J; bases not matched to a gene: 6. CDR3 length: 14 residues. The chain's CDR3 is CASRRTGAGGELFF. Written as DNA, the CDR3 is TGTGCCAGCAGGAGGACAGGGGCCGGCGGGGAGCTGTTTTTT.

V gene TRBV7-3 combines with J gene TRBJ1-1; weak D call: TRBD1 (6 bases). The germline V gene encodes CDR1 SGHTA and CDR2 FQGTGA. The CDR3 extends over 13 amino acids. Trimming took off 3 bases at V and 5 bases at J, with 10 bases between the two ends. The CDR3 nucleotides are TGTGCCAGCAGCTTCAGGGGTGGGACTGAAGCTTTCTTT. Its translation is CASSFRGGTEAFF.

The chain employs TRBV18 and TRBJ2-1; D is undetermined. V was pared by 3 bases and J by 5 bases, with 23 bases between. CDR1 is KGHSH, CDR2 LQKENI, per germline. The CDR3 sequence is 18 residues long. The CDR3, as DNA: TGTGCCAGCTCACCTTCCCTTTTACTTCGATCCCGGGACAATGAGCAGTTCTTC. Translated: CASSPSLLLRSRDNEQFF.

This clone was observed once. The V call is TRBV7-3, the J call TRBJ1-1; 11 bases are shared with TRBD1. Germline V gives CDR1 SGHTA, CDR2 FQGTGA. V lost 5 bases and J lost 0; bases outside the gene matches: 11. The CDR3 is made up of 18 amino acids. In DNA form, the CDR3 reads TGTGCCAGCAGCGACGGACCCGGGACAGGGGGTTTGAACACTGAAGCTTTCTTT. It specifies CASSDGPGTGGLNTEAFF.

The chain combines TRBV18 with TRBJ1-3; maybe TRBD1 (6 bases). The V end lost 3 bases, the J end lost 0 bases, and 6 bases lay between the germline ends. Germline V gene sequence: CDR1 KGHSH, CDR2 LQKENI. The CDR3 is 14 amino acids. CDR3: CASSPDSSGNTIYF. The CDR3 bases are TGTGCCAGCTCACCGGACAGCTCTGGAAACACCATATATTTT.

The CDR3 DNA reads TGTGCCAGCAGCATCGGGGGGGCTCCTGGAAACACCATATATTTT. This codes for CASSIGGAPGNTIYF. V and J are TRBV7-2 and TRBJ1-3, with a weak D call TRBD1 (6 bases). The V and J ends lost 5 bases and 2 bases respectively, with 13 bases between them. Germline CDR1 reads SGHTA; CDR2 reads FQGNSA. The CDR3 has 15 residues.

This sequence joins TRBV4-3 and TRBJ2-7; 9 bases align to TRBD2. V shed 6 bases and J 5 bases; nucleotides not matched to a gene: 11. There are 15 residues in the CDR3. In germline, CDR1 is LGHNA, CDR2 YSLEER. Here the CDR3 DNA reads TGCGCCAGCAGGAAGGTAGCGGGAGTAGGACACGAGCAGTACTTC. Translated, it gives CASRKVAGVGHEQYF.

The chain recombines TRBV15 with TRBJ2-7; D is perhaps TRBD2 (6 bases). V was cut by 2 bases and J by 4 bases, with 12 bases left in between. This CDR3 is 14 amino acids long. In germline, CDR1 is LNHNV, CDR2 YYDKDF (reference sequence). CDR3 DNA sequence: TGTGCCACCAGCAGACGAGGGACTTCGTACGAGCAGTACTTC. Amino acids: CATSRRGTSYEQYF.

The genes are TRBV28 and TRBJ2-3; maybe TRBD2 (7 bases). The CDR3 loop spans 13 amino acids. Trimming shortened V by 6 bases and J by 6 bases, and 13 bases separated the two germline ends. Germline V gene sequence: CDR1 MDHEN, CDR2 SYDVKM. The CDR3 reads CASRVGGADTQYF. The CDR3 nucleotides are TGTGCCAGCAGGGTGGGGGGGGCGGATACGCAGTATTTT.

The chain combines TRBV13 with TRBJ1-1, with D possibly being TRBD1 (5 bases). Germline V lookup: CDR1 PRHDT, CDR2 FYEKMQ (reference sequence). The CDR3 covers 15 residues. Trimming removed 2 bases from V and 3 bases from J, with 13 bases in between. In DNA form, the CDR3 reads TGTGCCAGCAGCTTACTTCGGGGGGGATACACTGAAGCTTTCTTT. Translation gives CASSLLRGGYTEAFF.